The present entry profiles one T cell receptor (beta chain) with its context. Its antigen is still unknown. This entry comes from a study of a mutant IDH1 vaccine in newly diagnosed glioma. In the study overall: The first vaccination came 4-6 weeks after radiotherapy alone, or with temozolomide cycles. Treated patients, roughly 62% male and approximately 38% female, averaged approximately 40 years of age.

Generated by immunoSEQ multiplex PCR, the TCRdb table keeps only in-frame clones and is missing some. The data show 45,000 to 65,000 clones, 80% to 90% seen once. The CDR3 loop spans 13 amino acids. The germline V and J ends were trimmed by 0 bases and 6 bases, with 12 bases remaining between them. The germline gives CDR1 GTSNPN, CDR2 SVGIG (reference sequence). Time point here: week 23, last vaccination. Topical imiquimod accompanied each vaccine dose, which consisted of 300 ug of mutant IDH1 20-mer peptide. Diagnosis in the donors showed new WHO grade 3 or 4 astrocytomas that were IDH1-mutant and ATRX-lost.

The chain recombines TRBV30 with TRBJ2-7, with D perhaps matching TRBD1 or TRBD2 (5 bases each). Material: PBMCs, obtained from a glioma patient whose treatment included an IDH1 peptide vaccine. The TCR was taken from a woman aged 35 to 49 with glioma. Some clones in this sample may be carry-over from other donors' samples. CDR3 amino acids: CAWSVQMRGEQYF. The CDR3 DNA reads TGTGCCTGGAGTGTACAGATGAGGGGCGAGCAGTACTTC.